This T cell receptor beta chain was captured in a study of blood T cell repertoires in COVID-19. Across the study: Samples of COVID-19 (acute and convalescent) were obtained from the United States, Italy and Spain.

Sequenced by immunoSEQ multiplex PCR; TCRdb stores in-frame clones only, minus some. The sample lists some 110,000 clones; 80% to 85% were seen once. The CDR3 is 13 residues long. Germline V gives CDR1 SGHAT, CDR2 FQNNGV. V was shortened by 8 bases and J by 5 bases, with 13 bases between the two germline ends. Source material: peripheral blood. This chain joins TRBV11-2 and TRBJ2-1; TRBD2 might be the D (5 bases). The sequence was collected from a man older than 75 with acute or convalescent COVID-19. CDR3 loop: CASGKAGDNEQFF. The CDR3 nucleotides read TGTGCCAGCGGTAAGGCCGGGGACAATGAGCAGTTCTTC.